This TCR beta chain was retrieved from a study of cytomegalovirus exposure and HLA in healthy donors. The germline V gene encodes CDR1 MNHNY and CDR2 SVGAGI (reference sequence). V lost 4 bases, J lost 7 bases, and 15 bases stayed unmatched. The CDR3 contains 16 residues. TCRdb's table, derived via immunoSEQ multiplex PCR, lists solely in-frame clones and lacks some. This repertoire shows 200,000 to 250,000 clones, 87% found once; its top ten account for approximately 12%. The chain couples TRBV6-6 to TRBJ1-1; 7 nucleotides line up with TRBD1. The sequencing input was PBMCs. This TCR was recovered from a man in his late teens or twenties in good health and CMV-seropositive. CDR3 sequence: CASSSASTGSLGEAFF. The CDR3 nucleotides read TGTGCCAGCAGTTCCGCCTCGACAGGGAGCCTCGGTGAAGCTTTCTTT.